The present entry profiles one TCR beta chain with its context. The data belong to a study of regulatory T cells in long-lasting Graves disease. HTBI primers from iRepertoire and Arm-PCR of CDR3 regions yielded the TCR beta libraries. TCRdb passed the multiplex PCR reads through MiXCR, listing each CDR3 protein once. The table includes some 440,000 distinct CDR3 sequences, less than 25% detected once. Sample time point: persistent/refractory GD, antithyroid drugs over 5 years with positive TRAb. Construction of the TCR library relied on RNA isolated from PBMCs. J gave up 4 bases and V 2 bases, and 3 bases lay outside the gene matches. The germline V gene encodes CDR1 MNHEY and CDR2 SVGAGI. The CDR3 covers 16 residues.

This chain links TRBV6-5 with TRBJ2-1, with TRBD2 identical over 12 bases. Sequences were derived from peripheral blood mononuclear cells (PBMCs), sampled when the disease was refractory, from a patient treated with antithyroid drugs. The origin of this receptor is a female donor with Graves disease. The CDR3 is CASSYLAGGSYNEQFF. As DNA, the CDR3 is TGTGCCAGCAGTTACCTAGCGGGAGGGTCGTACAATGAGCAGTTCTTC.